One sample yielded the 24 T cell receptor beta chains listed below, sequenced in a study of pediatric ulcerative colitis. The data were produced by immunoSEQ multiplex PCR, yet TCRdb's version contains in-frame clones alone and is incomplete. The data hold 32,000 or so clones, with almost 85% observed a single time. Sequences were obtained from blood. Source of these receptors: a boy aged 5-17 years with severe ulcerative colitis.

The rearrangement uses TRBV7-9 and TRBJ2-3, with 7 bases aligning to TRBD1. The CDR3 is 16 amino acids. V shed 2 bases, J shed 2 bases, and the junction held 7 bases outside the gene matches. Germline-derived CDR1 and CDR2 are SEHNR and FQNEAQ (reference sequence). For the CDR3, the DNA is TGTGCCAGCAGCTTAAGCCCGGGACAGCACACAGATACGCAGTATTTT. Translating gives CASSLSPGQHTDTQYF.

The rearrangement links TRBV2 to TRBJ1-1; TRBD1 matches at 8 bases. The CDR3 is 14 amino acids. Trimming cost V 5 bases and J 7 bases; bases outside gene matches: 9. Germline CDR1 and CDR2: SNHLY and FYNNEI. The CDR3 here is CASSPGQGADEAFF. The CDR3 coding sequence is TGTGCCAGCAGTCCCGGACAGGGCGCCGATGAAGCTTTCTTT.

The CDR3 DNA reads as TGTGCCAGCAGTGAATCGGGGGTTCTGAACACTGAAGCTTTCTTT. Its protein product is CASSESGVLNTEAFF. V and J are TRBV25-1 and TRBJ1-1, with D perhaps TRBD1 (5 bases). CDR1 MGHDK and CDR2 SYGVNS come from the germline V gene. Trimming took off 1 base at V and 0 bases at J, with 9 bases between the two ends. This CDR3 is built from 15 residues.

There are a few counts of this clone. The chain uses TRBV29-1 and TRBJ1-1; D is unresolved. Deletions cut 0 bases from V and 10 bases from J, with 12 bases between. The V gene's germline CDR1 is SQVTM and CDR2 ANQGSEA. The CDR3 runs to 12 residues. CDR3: CSVEDEGAGAFF. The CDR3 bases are TGCAGCGTTGAAGATGAGGGAGCTGGAGCTTTCTTT.

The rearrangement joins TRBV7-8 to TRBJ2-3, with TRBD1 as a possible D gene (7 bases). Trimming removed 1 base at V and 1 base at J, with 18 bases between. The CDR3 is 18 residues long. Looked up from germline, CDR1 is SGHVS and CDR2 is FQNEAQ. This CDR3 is CASSLVSTGRFGTDTQYF. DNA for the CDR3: TGTGCCAGCAGCTTAGTTTCGACAGGGAGGTTTGGCACAGATACGCAGTATTTT.

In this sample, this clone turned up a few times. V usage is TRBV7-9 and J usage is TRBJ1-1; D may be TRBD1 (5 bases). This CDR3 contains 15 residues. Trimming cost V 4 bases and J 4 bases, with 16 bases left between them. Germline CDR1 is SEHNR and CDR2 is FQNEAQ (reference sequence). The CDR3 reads CASSYSLGLGTEAFF. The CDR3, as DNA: TGTGCCAGCAGCTATTCGTTGGGGCTGGGCACTGAAGCTTTCTTT.

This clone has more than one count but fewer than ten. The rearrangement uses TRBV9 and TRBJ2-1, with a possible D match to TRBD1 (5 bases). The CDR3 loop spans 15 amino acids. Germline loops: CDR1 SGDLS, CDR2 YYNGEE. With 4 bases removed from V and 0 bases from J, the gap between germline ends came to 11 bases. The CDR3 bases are TGTGCCAGCAGCTCACAGGCGAGCTCCTACAATGAGCAGTTCTTC. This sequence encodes CASSSQASSYNEQFF.

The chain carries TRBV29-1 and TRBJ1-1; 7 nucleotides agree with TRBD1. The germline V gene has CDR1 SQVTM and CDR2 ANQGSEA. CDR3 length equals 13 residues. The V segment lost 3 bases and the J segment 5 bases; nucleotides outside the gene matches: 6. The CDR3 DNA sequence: TGCAGCGTTGAGAGGGGGCGCGGAACTGAAGCTTTCTTT. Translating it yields CSVERGRGTEAFF.

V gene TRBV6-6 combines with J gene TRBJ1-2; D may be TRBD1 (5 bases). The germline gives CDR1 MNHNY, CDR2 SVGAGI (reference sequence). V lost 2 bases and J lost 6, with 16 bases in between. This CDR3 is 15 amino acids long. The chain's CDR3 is CASSYREGFMDGYTF. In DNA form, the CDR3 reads TGTGCCAGCAGTTACCGAGAGGGGTTCATGGATGGCTACACCTTC.

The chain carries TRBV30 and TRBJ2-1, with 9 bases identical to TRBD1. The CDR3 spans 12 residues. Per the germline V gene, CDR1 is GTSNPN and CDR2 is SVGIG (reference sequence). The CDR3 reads CAGDRGGNEQFF. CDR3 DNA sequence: TGTGCTGGAGACAGGGGGGGCAATGAGCAGTTCTTC.

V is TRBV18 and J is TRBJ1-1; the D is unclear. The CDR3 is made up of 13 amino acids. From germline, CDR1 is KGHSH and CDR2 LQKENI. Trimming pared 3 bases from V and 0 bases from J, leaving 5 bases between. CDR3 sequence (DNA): TGTGCCAGCTCACCCCAGATGAACACTGAAGCTTTCTTT. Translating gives CASSPQMNTEAFF.

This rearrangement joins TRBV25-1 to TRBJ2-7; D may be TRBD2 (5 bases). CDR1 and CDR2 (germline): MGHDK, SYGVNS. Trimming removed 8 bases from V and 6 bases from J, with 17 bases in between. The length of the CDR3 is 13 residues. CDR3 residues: CASGGFDRSEQYF. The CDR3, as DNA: TGTGCCAGCGGAGGTTTTGACCGTAGCGAGCAGTACTTC.

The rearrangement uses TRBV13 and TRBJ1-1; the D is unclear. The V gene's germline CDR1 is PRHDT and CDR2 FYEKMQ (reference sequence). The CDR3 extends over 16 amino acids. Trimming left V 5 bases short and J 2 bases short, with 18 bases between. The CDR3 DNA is TGTGCCAGCAGCCCTGGGTACATAGACCAAAACACTGAAGCTTTCTTT. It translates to CASSPGYIDQNTEAFF. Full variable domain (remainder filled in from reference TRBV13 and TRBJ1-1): AAGVIQSPRHLIKEKRETATLKCYPIPRHDTVYWYQQGPGQDPQFLISFYEKMQSDKGSIPDRFSAQQFSDYHSELNMSSLELGDSALYFCASSPGYIDQNTEAFFGQGTRLTVV.

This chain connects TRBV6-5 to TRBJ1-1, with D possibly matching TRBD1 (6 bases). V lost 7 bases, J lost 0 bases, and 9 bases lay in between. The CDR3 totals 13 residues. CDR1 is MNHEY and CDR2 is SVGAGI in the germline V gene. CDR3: CASNQGLNTEAFF. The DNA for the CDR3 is TGTGCCAGCAATCAGGGGCTGAACACTGAAGCTTTCTTT.

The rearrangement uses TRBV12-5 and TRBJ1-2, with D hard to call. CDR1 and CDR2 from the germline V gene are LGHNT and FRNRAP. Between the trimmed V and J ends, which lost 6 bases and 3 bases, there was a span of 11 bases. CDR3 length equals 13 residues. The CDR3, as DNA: TGTGCTAGTGGCCCTGACACCCACTATGGCTACACCTTC. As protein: CASGPDTHYGYTF.

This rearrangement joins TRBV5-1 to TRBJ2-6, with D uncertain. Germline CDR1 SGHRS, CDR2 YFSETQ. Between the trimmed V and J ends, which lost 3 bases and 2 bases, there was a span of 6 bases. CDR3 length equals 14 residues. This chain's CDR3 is CASSSEPGANVLTF. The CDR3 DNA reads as TGCGCCAGCAGCTCAGAACCTGGGGCCAACGTCCTGACTTTC.

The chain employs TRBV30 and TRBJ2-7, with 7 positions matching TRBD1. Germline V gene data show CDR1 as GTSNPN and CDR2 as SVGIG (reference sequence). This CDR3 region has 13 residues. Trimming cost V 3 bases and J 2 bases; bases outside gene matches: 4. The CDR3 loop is CAWRVQGAYEQYF. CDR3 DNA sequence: TGTGCCTGGAGAGTGCAGGGGGCCTACGAGCAGTACTTC.

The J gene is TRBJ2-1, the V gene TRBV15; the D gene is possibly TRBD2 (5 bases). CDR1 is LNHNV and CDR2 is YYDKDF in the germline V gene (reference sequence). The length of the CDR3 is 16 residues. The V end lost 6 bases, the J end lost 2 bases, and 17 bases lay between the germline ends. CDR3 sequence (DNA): TGTGCCACCAGTCGGAGGCTGAGCGCTCCCTACAATGAGCAGTTCTTC. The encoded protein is CATSRRLSAPYNEQFF.

The CDR3 spells CAWSVSNGYEQYF. The CDR3 region has the DNA TGTGCCTGGAGTGTATCGAATGGTTACGAGCAGTACTTC. This rearrangement joins TRBV30 to TRBJ2-7; no definite D call. CDR1 GTSNPN and CDR2 SVGIG come from the germline V gene (reference sequence). The CDR3 is 13 amino acids. The ends were cut back, 0 bases at V and 4 bases at J, with 10 bases in the middle.

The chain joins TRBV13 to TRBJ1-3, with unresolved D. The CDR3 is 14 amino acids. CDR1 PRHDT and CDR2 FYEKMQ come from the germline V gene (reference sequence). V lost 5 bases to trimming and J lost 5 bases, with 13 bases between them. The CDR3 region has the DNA TGTGCCAGCAGCGAAACCCAGAATAGAAACACCATATATTTT. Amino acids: CASSETQNRNTIYF.

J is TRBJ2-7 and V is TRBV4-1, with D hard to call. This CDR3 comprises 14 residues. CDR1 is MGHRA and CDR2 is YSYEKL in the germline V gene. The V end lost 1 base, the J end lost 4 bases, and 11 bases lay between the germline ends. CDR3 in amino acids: CASSQVPLPYEQYF. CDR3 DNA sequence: TGCGCCAGCAGCCAAGTCCCCCTCCCTTACGAGCAGTACTTC.

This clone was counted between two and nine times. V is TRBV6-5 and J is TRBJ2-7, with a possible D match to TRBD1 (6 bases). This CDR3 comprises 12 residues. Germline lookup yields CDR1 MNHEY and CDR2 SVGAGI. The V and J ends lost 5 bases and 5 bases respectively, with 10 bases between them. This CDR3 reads CASSRQDDEQYF. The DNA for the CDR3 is TGTGCCAGCAGTCGACAGGATGACGAGCAGTACTTC.

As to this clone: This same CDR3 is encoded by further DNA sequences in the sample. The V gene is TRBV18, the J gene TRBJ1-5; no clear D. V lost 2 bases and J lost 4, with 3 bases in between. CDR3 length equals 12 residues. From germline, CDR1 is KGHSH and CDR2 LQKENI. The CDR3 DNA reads TGTGCCAGCTCACCAGGGAATCAGCCCCAGCATTTT. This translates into CASSPGNQPQHF.

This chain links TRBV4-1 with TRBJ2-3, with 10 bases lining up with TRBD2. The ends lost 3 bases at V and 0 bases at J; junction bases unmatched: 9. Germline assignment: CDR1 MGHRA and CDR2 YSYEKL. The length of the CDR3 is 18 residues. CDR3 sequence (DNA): TGCGCCAGCAGCCAGCGGACTAGCGGTTCAACTAGCACAGATACGCAGTATTTT. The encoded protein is CASSQRTSGSTSTDTQYF.